What follows are 2 T cell receptor beta chains derived from one specimen sequenced in a study of T-cell reconstitution after alpha-beta-depleted transplantation in children (dated by TCRdb to the mid-2010s). In the paper's terms, the treatment or condition label means: allogeneic hematopoietic cell transplantation with graft depleted of TCRalphabeta T cells and CD19 B cells. Library preparation was by PCR. The run used an Illumina HiSeq 2500. To normalize quantification of the TCRbeta repertoire, the TCR libraries were built with molecular barcoding that relied on unique molecular identifiers. Using fastp trimming at Q25 and MiXCR clonotype assembly, TCRdb reanalyzed the public sequencing data and kept in-frame beta chains. Duplicate CDR3 protein sequences are folded into a single record with the most common DNA and genes. Present in this sample are around 250,000 distinct CDR3 sequences, 6.5% to 9% of which were seen just once. The top ten constitute roughly 5.8% of the sample.

The specimen comprised PBMCs, mostly from graft donor cells, sampled 180 days after TCRalphabeta/CD19-depleted stem cell transplant. All receptors come from a male patient younger than 18 who had a stem cell transplant for acute lymphoblastic leukemia, so the T cells may come from the graft donor.

The sample holds many counts of this clonotype. The chain employs TRBV6-1 and TRBJ1-2, with D possibly being TRBD1 (5 bases). Germline CDR1 is MNHNS and CDR2 is SASEGT. The V and J ends lost 6 bases and 2 bases respectively, with 19 bases between them. The CDR3 is made up of 16 amino acids. In DNA, the CDR3 is TGTGCCAGCAGCCGTGCGGGGGGTCCCTCCAACTATGGCTACACCTTC. Its translation: CASSRAGGPSNYGYTF.

This clonotype was recorded many times. This sequence joins TRBV5-1 and TRBJ2-1; D unresolved. V was shortened by 1 base and J by 3 bases, with 14 bases between the two germline ends. The germline V gene encodes CDR1 SGHRS and CDR2 YFSETQ. The CDR3 runs to 16 residues. CDR3 coding DNA: TGCGCCAGCAGCTTGCTTCTCTCGGACCGCTACAATGAGCAGTTCTTC. Translating it yields CASSLLLSDRYNEQFF.